This is a list of T cell receptor beta chains from one sample in a study of OX40 agonist ivuxolimab in advanced cancers. Here immunoSEQ multiplex PCR was the method, and the copy in TCRdb shows in-frame clones only, minus some. The sample holds tens of thousands of clones, 88% seen once. The input for sequencing was CD4+ or CD8+ T cells sorted from blood, taken in a trial of the OX40 agonist ivuxolimab. The receptors originated from an adult with an advanced solid tumor such as melanoma, head and neck, liver or kidney cancer. Both conserved end residues are part of each CDR3. D genes are given only for firm matches. The size entry is marked missing in some rows and otherwise reads once, few, many or a size class.

clone size: -; V gene: TRBV5-1; D gene: -; J gene: TRBJ2-2; CDR3 DNA: TGCGCCAGCAGCTTGGAAGGCCCCGGGGAGCTGTTTTTT; CDR3 protein: CASSLEGPGELFF
clone size: -; V gene: TRBV19; D gene: TRBD2; J gene: TRBJ2-3; CDR3 DNA: TGTGCCAGCGGGAGGGATACGCAGTATTTT; CDR3 protein: CASGRDTQYF
clone size: -; V gene: TRBV27; D gene: -; J gene: TRBJ1-2; CDR3 DNA: TGTGCCAGCAGTGACCGACGGGACACCATATGGGACCGGGGCTACACCTTC; CDR3 protein: CASSDRRDTIWDRGYTF
clone size: -; V gene: TRBV5-4; D gene: -; J gene: TRBJ2-7; CDR3 DNA: TGTGCCAGCAGCTTGTCTCCCCAGTACGAGCAGTACTTC; CDR3 protein: CASSLSPQYEQYF
clone size: -; V gene: TRBV7-7; D gene: -; J gene: TRBJ2-5; CDR3 DNA: TGTGCTAGCAGCTTAGGCGCAGGGCAACAAGAGACCCAGTACTTC; CDR3 protein: CASSLGAGQQETQYF
clone size: -; V gene: TRBV4-1; D gene: TRBD2; J gene: TRBJ2-5; CDR3 DNA: TGCGCCAGCAGCCCTCGGACTAGCGACCAAGAGACCCAGTACTTC; CDR3 protein: CASSPRTSDQETQYF
clone size: once; V gene: TRBV29-1; D gene: TRBD2; J gene: TRBJ2-1; CDR3 DNA: TGCAGCGCCGCCCCTAGCGGGCTCTACAATGAGCAGTTCTTC; CDR3 protein: CSAAPSGLYNEQFF
clone size: -; V gene: TRBV5-1; D gene: -; J gene: TRBJ2-7; CDR3 DNA: TGCGCCAGCAGCACCGAGGTCGGTTCCTACGAGCAGTACTTC; CDR3 protein: CASSTEVGSYEQYF
clone size: -; V gene: TRBV11-2; D gene: -; J gene: TRBJ2-7; CDR3 DNA: TGTGCCAGCAGCTTGGCGGGGATGACGGTTGGCGAGCAGTACTTC; CDR3 protein: CASSLAGMTVGEQYF
clone size: -; V gene: TRBV11-2; D gene: -; J gene: TRBJ1-4; CDR3 DNA: TGTGCCAGCAGCTTTGAAGGGGTTGAAAAACTGTTTTTT; CDR3 protein: CASSFEGVEKLFF
clone size: -; V gene: TRBV4-1; D gene: TRBD2; J gene: TRBJ2-1; CDR3 DNA: TGCGCCAGCAGCCAAGAGGGAGAAGTGCGGGGCAGCGGGAGAAGTAGGGAGCAGTTCTTC; CDR3 protein: CASSQEGEVRGSGRSREQFF
clone size: once; V gene: TRBV11-1; D gene: TRBD2; J gene: TRBJ2-1; CDR3 DNA: TGTGCCAGCAGCCCCAGACTAGCGGGAATCTATCAGCAGTTCTTC; CDR3 protein: CASSPRLAGIYQQFF
clone size: -; V gene: TRBV18; D gene: TRBD2; J gene: TRBJ2-1; CDR3 DNA: TGTGCCAGCTCACTAGCGGGGGAATACAATGAGCAGTTCTTC; CDR3 protein: CASSLAGEYNEQFF
clone size: once; V gene: TRBV5-1; D gene: -; J gene: TRBJ1-4; CDR3 DNA: TGCGCCAGCAGCTTGGGAGATTCAACTAATGAAAAACTGTTTTTT; CDR3 protein: CASSLGDSTNEKLFF
clone size: -; V gene: TRBV27; D gene: -; J gene: TRBJ1-1; CDR3 DNA: TGTGCCAGCAGTTTCTACAGGAGATACACTGAAGCTTTCTTT; CDR3 protein: CASSFYRRYTEAFF
clone size: -; V gene: TRBV11-2; D gene: -; J gene: TRBJ1-4; CDR3 DNA: TGTGCCAGCAGCTCCTGGGGGGGGGCAGACGAAAAACTGTTTTTT; CDR3 protein: CASSSWGGADEKLFF
clone size: -; V gene: TRBV27; D gene: -; J gene: TRBJ2-1; CDR3 DNA: TGTGCCAGCAGTGGGGGAGGTGCGGAGCTGACTCTCGATGAGCAGTTCTTC; CDR3 protein: CASSGGGAELTLDEQFF
clone size: -; V gene: TRBV2; D gene: TRBD2; J gene: TRBJ2-2; CDR3 DNA: TGTGCCAGCAGAGGGACTAGCGGGAGGAACACCGGGGAGCTGTTTTTT; CDR3 protein: CASRGTSGRNTGELFF
clone size: -; V gene: TRBV18; D gene: TRBD2; J gene: TRBJ2-1; CDR3 DNA: TGTGCCAGCTCACCAACGGGGGAGCGGGGCAATGAGCAGTTCTTC; CDR3 protein: CASSPTGERGNEQFF
clone size: -; V gene: TRBV9; D gene: -; J gene: TRBJ1-2; CDR3 DNA: TGTGCCAGCAGCGTAGATGGGTCTGGGTACTATGGCTACACCTTC; CDR3 protein: CASSVDGSGYYGYTF